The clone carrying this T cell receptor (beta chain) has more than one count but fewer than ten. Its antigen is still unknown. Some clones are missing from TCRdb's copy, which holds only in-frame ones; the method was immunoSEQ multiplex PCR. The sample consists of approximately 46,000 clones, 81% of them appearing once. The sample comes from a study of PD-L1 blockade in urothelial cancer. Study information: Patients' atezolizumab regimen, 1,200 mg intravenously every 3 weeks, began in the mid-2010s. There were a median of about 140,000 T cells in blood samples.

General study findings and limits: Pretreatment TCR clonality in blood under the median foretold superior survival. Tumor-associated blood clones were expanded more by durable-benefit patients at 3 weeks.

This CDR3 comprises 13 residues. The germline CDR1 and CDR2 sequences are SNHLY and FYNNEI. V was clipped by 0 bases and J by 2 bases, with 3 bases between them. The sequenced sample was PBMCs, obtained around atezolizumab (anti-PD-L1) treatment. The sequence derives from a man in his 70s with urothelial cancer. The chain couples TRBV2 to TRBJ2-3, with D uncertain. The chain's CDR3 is CASSEAITDTQYF. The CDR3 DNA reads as TGTGCCAGCAGTGAAGCTATCACAGATACGCAGTATTTT.